Following are 20 T cell receptor beta chains from one sample sequenced in a study of spatial heterogeneity in lung cancer. TCRdb independently ran MiXCR on the 5' RACE reads; one entry per CDR3 protein. Of about 36,000 distinct CDR3 sequences in the sample, 5.2% were seen once. Time point: sample taken at primary tumor resection. The study sequenced unsorted whole RNA from tumor, nontumor lung or frozen PBMC. The input for sequencing was PBMCs, taken at surgery. The receptor set was obtained from a female donor with early-stage non-small cell lung cancer.

Worth noting for this clonotype: It may be a read error: a sequence one base away is much more abundant. V gene TRBV6-5 combines with J gene TRBJ1-1; 7 nucleotides match TRBD1. V trimming: 7 bases; J trimming: 1 base; junction bases outside the gene matches: 3. The CDR3 contains 13 residues. Germline V gene sequence: CDR1 MNHEY, CDR2 SVGAGI. In DNA form, the CDR3 reads TGTGCCAGCACGGGACAGCCGAACACTGAAGCTTTCTTT. The encoded protein is CASTGQPNTEAFF.

This clonotype was counted ten times or more. The rearrangement uses TRBV12-3 or TRBV12-4 and TRBJ1-1; D gene unclear. This CDR3 has 13 residues. V was shortened by 7 bases and J by 4 bases, with 13 bases between the two germline ends. The CDR3, as DNA: TGTGCCAGCACCTACACGCGGAGCACTGAAGCTTTCTTT. Protein product: CASTYTRSTEAFF.

The J gene is TRBJ2-3, the V gene TRBV24-1; TRBD1 or TRBD2 may be the D gene (5 bases each). Germline CDR1 KGHDR, CDR2 SFDVKD. V gave up 5 bases and J gave up 8 bases, with 16 bases separating them. CDR3 length equals 14 residues. CDR3 in DNA: TGTGCCACCAGTGCCCCGGGACCCCAGGGTACGCAGTATTTT. Its protein product is CATSAPGPQGTQYF.

Only a few counts were recorded for this clonotype. The genes are TRBV11-3 and TRBJ2-2; 14 bases map to TRBD2. CDR1 and CDR2 (germline): SGHNT, YENEEA. The CDR3 has 17 residues. V shed 5 bases, J shed 7 bases, and the junction held 9 bases outside the gene matches. CDR3 in DNA: TGTGCCAGCAGCGTTGGACTAGCGGGGGGCCGTGGCGGGGAGCTGTTTTTT. Translation: CASSVGLAGGRGGELFF.

This clonotype was counted at least ten times. The V and J genes are TRBV9 and TRBJ1-1; TRBD1 might be the D (6 bases). CDR1 and CDR2 (germline): SGDLS, YYNGEE. The CDR3 is 16 residues long. The V and J ends lost 7 bases and 3 bases respectively, with 22 bases between them. CDR3 sequence reads: CASPKEGGGQDTEAFF. The CDR3 region has the DNA TGTGCCAGCCCCAAGGAGGGGGGGGGACAAGACACTGAAGCTTTCTTT.

At least ten counts were recorded for this clonotype. The chain is built from TRBV28 and TRBJ2-5, with TRBD2 matching over 7 bases. Germline V gene sequence: CDR1 MDHEN, CDR2 SYDVKM. The CDR3 sequence is 14 residues long. J lost 5 bases, V lost 3 bases, and 6 bases had no gene match. The CDR3 protein is CASSFGGGYETQYF. The CDR3 DNA is TGTGCCAGCAGTTTTGGGGGAGGGTACGAGACCCAGTACTTC.

This clonotype has ten or more counts. The chain couples TRBV3-1 to TRBJ1-2; D not certain. The CDR3 has 13 amino acids. The germline V and J ends were trimmed by 0 bases and 8 bases, with 10 bases remaining between them. Looked up from germline, CDR1 is LGHDT and CDR2 is YNNKEL (reference sequence). CDR3 residues: CASSQDVGWGYTF. The CDR3 DNA follows: TGTGCCAGCAGCCAAGACGTCGGCTGGGGCTACACCTTC.

This chain uses TRBV29-1 with TRBJ1-1; D unclear. The germline CDR1 and CDR2 sequences are SQVTM and ANQGSEA. This CDR3 region has 10 residues. The V and J ends lost 7 bases and 5 bases respectively, with 8 bases between them. The CDR3 here is CSGGGTEAFF. In nucleotides, the CDR3 is TGCAGCGGGGGAGGTACTGAAGCTTTCTTT.

In this sample, this clonotype turned up many times. This rearrangement joins TRBV7-2 to TRBJ1-5, with a tentative D call TRBD1 (5 bases). The CDR3 has 15 residues. The V end lost 11 bases, the J end lost 3 bases, and 20 bases lay between the germline ends. Germline lookup yields CDR1 SGHTA and CDR2 FQGNSA. CDR3 sequence reads: CASGRSIGDNQPQHF. The CDR3, as DNA: TGTGCCTCGGGACGATCGATCGGGGACAATCAGCCCCAGCATTTT.

This clonotype showed up many times. The chain combines TRBV20-1 with TRBJ2-3, with a tentative D call TRBD2 (6 bases). The CDR3 sequence is 16 residues long. V dropped 4 bases and J dropped 1 base, with 18 bases sitting between them. The germline CDR1 and CDR2 sequences are DFQATT and SNEGSKA (reference sequence). The CDR3 DNA sequence: TGCAGTGCTAAGAGCGGGTTCCTAGGAGGCACAGATACGCAGTATTTT. Translation gives CSAKSGFLGGTDTQYF.

This clonotype came up a few times. The CDR3 DNA sequence: TGTGCCAGCAGCTTAGAGACGGGACAGATTTATGGCTACACCTTC. Its protein product is CASSLETGQIYGYTF. The chain employs TRBV7-9 and TRBJ1-2; 7 bases line up with TRBD1. The germline gives CDR1 SEHNR, CDR2 FQNEAQ (reference sequence). This CDR3 has 15 amino acids. Trimming removed 1 base from V and 5 bases from J; junction bases left unmatched: 7. Based on the CDR3 plus reference TRBV7-9 and TRBJ1-2, the full variable domain is DTGVSQNPRHKITKRGQNVTFRCDPISEHNRLYWYRQTLGQGPEFLTYFQNEAQLEKSRLLSDRFSAERPKGSFSTLEIQRTEQGDSAMYLCASSLETGQIYGYTFGSGTRLTVV.

This clonotype was seen repeatedly, ten times or more. This chain uses TRBV3-1 with TRBJ2-3; perhaps TRBD1 as D (6 bases). CDR1 is LGHDT, CDR2 YNNKEL, per germline (reference sequence). The CDR3 is made up of 17 amino acids. Trimming took off 4 bases at V and 2 bases at J, with 19 bases between the two ends. The CDR3 reads CASSPNVGAGNTDTQYF. CDR3 coding DNA: TGTGCCAGCAGCCCTAATGTGGGGGCAGGGAACACAGATACGCAGTATTTT.

This clonotype has a count of ten or more. The chain links TRBV27 to TRBJ2-1; TRBD2 matches at 8 bases. There are 14 residues in the CDR3. Trimming removed 4 bases from V and 4 bases from J; junction bases left unmatched: 3. In germline, CDR1 is MNHEY, CDR2 SMNVEV (reference sequence). The DNA for the CDR3 is TGTGCCAGCAGTTCGGTAGCGGGGTACAATGAGCAGTTCTTC. Translating gives CASSSVAGYNEQFF.

V usage is TRBV20-1 and J usage is TRBJ2-7; D perhaps matches TRBD1 (6 bases). Germline CDR1 is DFQATT and CDR2 is SNEGSKA (reference sequence). CDR3 length: 15 amino acids. Trimming removed 6 bases from V and 1 base from J, with 19 bases in between. The chain's CDR3 is CSAQPLGQRSYEQYF. The CDR3 DNA sequence: TGCAGTGCCCAGCCGCTAGGACAGCGTTCCTACGAGCAGTACTTC.

In its sample, this clonotype was seen many times. The chain recombines TRBV19 with TRBJ2-2; D uncertain. CDR3 size: 14 residues. Germline CDR1 LNHDA, CDR2 SQIVND (reference sequence). V was shortened by 3 bases and J by 8 bases, with 13 bases between the two germline ends. CDR3 sequence: CASSMASVPGELFF. The CDR3 DNA follows: TGTGCCAGTAGTATGGCTTCCGTCCCAGGGGAGCTGTTTTTT.

The V call is TRBV6-6, the J call TRBJ2-3; 8 bases match TRBD2. The V and J ends lost 0 bases and 4 bases, in that order; junction bases with no gene match: 6. CDR3 size: 16 residues. Per germline, CDR1 MNHNY and CDR2 SVGAGI (reference sequence). The DNA for the CDR3 is TGTGCCAGCAGTTACTCACCGGGGGGGCCATCAGATACGCAGTATTTT. It is translated as CASSYSPGGPSDTQYF.

A note on this clonotype: A read error is possible here, since a much larger clone lies one base away. The chain recombines TRBV4-2 with TRBJ1-4; no definite D call. Trimming left V 3 bases short and J 1 base short, with 12 bases between. There are 16 residues in the CDR3. Germline CDR1 is LGHNA and CDR2 is YNFKEQ. The CDR3 region is CASSQHCGETNEKLFF. CDR3 DNA: TGTGCCAGCAGCCAGCATTGTGGGGAAACTAATGAAAAACTGTTTTTT.

The chain recombines TRBV5-4 with TRBJ1-1; D might be TRBD1 (5 bases). The CDR3 consists of 13 residues. In germline, CDR1 is SGHNT, CDR2 YYREEE (reference sequence). Trimming cost V 4 bases and J 1 base, with 8 bases left between them. The CDR3 nucleotides read TGTGCCAGCAGCGGGGGATCGAACACTGAAGCTTTCTTT. Protein product: CASSGGSNTEAFF.

The chain recombines TRBV3-1 with TRBJ2-7; 8 bases line up with TRBD2. J lost 0 bases, V lost 3 bases, and 4 bases had no gene match. This CDR3 region has 15 residues. Germline V gives CDR1 LGHDT, CDR2 YNNKEL (reference sequence). CDR3: CASSQLAGPSYEQYF. The CDR3 region has the DNA TGTGCCAGCAGCCAGTTAGCGGGACCCTCCTACGAGCAGTACTTC.

This clonotype was counted at least ten times. The V and J genes are TRBV28 and TRBJ2-2; D gene ambiguous. Trimming took off 0 bases at V and 6 bases at J, with 8 bases between the two ends. The CDR3 is 14 amino acids. Per germline, CDR1 MDHEN and CDR2 SYDVKM. The CDR3 DNA reads as TGTGCCAGCAGTTTATGGACGGAATCCGGGGAGCTGTTTTTT. Protein: CASSLWTESGELFF.